This TCR beta chain was captured in a study of T cell responses to AZD1222 COVID-19 vaccine. Turning to the study itself: Second-dose groups at about 4 or about 12 weeks were pooled.

Overall study findings and caveats: Donors were mostly white British, more females; clonal diversity possibly underestimated.

The table came from immunoSEQ multiplex PCR; TCRdb's copy has only in-frame clones and leaves some out. The sample lists about 94,000 clones; about 88% were seen once. In regard to this clone: Its antigen remains unidentified.

This CDR3 comprises 13 residues. Trimming cost V 5 bases and J 6 bases, with 13 bases left between them. The chain links TRBV12-3 or TRBV12-4 to TRBJ1-1; D gene uncertain. The receptor was derived from an adult in good health. The sample consisted of peripheral blood, taken on day 0 of AZD1222 vaccination. The CDR3 spells CASSPRASAEAFF. CDR3 DNA sequence: TGTGCCAGCAGTCCCCGCGCGTCGGCTGAAGCTTTCTTT.